The 5 T cell receptor beta chains in this list originate from one sample, sequenced in a study of cytomegalovirus exposure and HLA in healthy donors. The primer mix had 60 Vbeta and 13 Jbeta primers. Method: immunoSEQ multiplex PCR; TCRdb's copy keeps in-frame clones and lacks some. The sample comprises some 170,000 clones, 65% to 80% of which are singletons, and approximately 1.6% rests with the top ten. The sample consisted of PBMCs. Receptors originate from a woman aged 25 to 45 in good health and CMV-seronegative.

CDR3 sequence: CAYEAGTYEQYF. CDR3 sequence (DNA): TGTGCCTACGAAGCGGGCACCTACGAGCAGTACTTC. The chain has TRBV30 and TRBJ2-7; tentative D call: TRBD2 (6 bases). Germline-derived CDR1 and CDR2 are GTSNPN and SVGIG (reference sequence). The V end was cut by 7 bases, the J end by 2 bases, with 12 bases between. The CDR3 sequence is 12 residues long.

Only one count was recorded for this clone. V is TRBV29-1 and J is TRBJ1-3; no clear D gene. V gave up 2 bases and J gave up 0 bases, with 8 bases separating them. The CDR3 totals 14 residues. Looked up from germline, CDR1 is SQVTM and CDR2 is ANQGSEA. CDR3 coding DNA: TGCAGCGTTGAAAGGCGGGTCTCTGGAAACACCATATATTTT. This translates into CSVERRVSGNTIYF.

The J gene is TRBJ2-4, the V gene TRBV28, with D maybe TRBD2 (6 bases). This CDR3 comprises 14 residues. CDR1 is MDHEN, CDR2 SYDVKM, per germline. The V end lost 5 bases, the J end lost 3 bases, and 11 bases lay between the germline ends. The CDR3 nucleotides are TGTGCCAGCAGTGCCTTGGGGGGCAAAAACATTCAGTACTTC. It is translated as CASSALGGKNIQYF. Full variable domain (missing parts from reference TRBV28 and TRBJ2-4): DVKVTQSSRYLVKRTGEKVFLECVQDMDHENMFWYRQDPGLGLRLIYFSYDVKMKEKGDIPEGYSVSREKKERFSLILESASTNQTSMYLCASSALGGKNIQYFGAGTRLSVL.

The chain carries TRBV5-1 and TRBJ2-7; 8 bases are shared with TRBD1. The ends lost 4 bases at V and 6 bases at J; junction bases unmatched: 12. The CDR3 is 15 amino acids. Germline V gene lookup returns CDR1 SGHRS and CDR2 YFSETQ. The CDR3 DNA reads as TGCGCCAGCAGCGACCCGGGACAGGTTCTTTCCGAGCAGTACTTC. It yields the protein CASSDPGQVLSEQYF.

The V call is TRBV7-2, the J call TRBJ2-7; unclear D gene. V was shortened by 5 bases and J by 4 bases, with 9 bases between the two germline ends. The CDR3 loop spans 12 amino acids. CDR1 and CDR2 from the germline V gene are SGHTA and FQGNSA. The CDR3 spells CASSLPFYEQYF. In DNA form, the CDR3 reads TGTGCCAGCAGCCTTCCGTTTTACGAGCAGTACTTC.